Listed here is a single T cell receptor (beta chain). This CDR3 has 13 residues. Germline assignment: CDR1 LNHDA and CDR2 SQIVND (reference sequence). The germline V and J ends were trimmed by 5 bases and 4 bases, with 11 bases remaining between them. This sample is part of a study of blood T cell repertoires in COVID-19. Across the whole study: COVID-19 samples collected from the United States, Italy and Spain covered acute and convalescent phases. PBMCs, B-cell-depleted T cells, or T cells provided the cDNA or gDNA that made up the material.

As handled by the study authors: The assay estimated nucleated cells by amplifying reference gene primers. Data came from immunoSEQ multiplex PCR; TCRdb stores just in-frame clones and leaves some out. Clonal size and the V and J genes are those of that table, whereas D and trimming came from the DNA. The sample lists some 220,000 clones, around 84% occurring once. V usage is TRBV19 and J usage is TRBJ1-2; D gene unclear. This receptor was obtained from a middle-aged man with active or convalescent COVID-19. Sample: peripheral blood. The chain's CDR3 is CASSASPTYGYTF. CDR3 in DNA: TGTGCCAGTAGTGCCAGTCCCACCTATGGCTACACCTTC.